These 29 T cell receptor beta chains came from one sample sequenced in a study of post-analysis software for immune sequencing data. Study-level points and caveats: Patients had higher frequencies than controls of five TRBV segments, including TRBV5-6, TRBV5-1 and TRBV20-1.

No antigens are known for them. TCR beta cDNA libraries had unique molecular identifiers. TCRdb re-analysed the PCR reads in MiXCR, keeping a single row per CDR3 protein. The table has about 770,000 distinct CDR3 sequences, under 60% seen once; the top ten hold approximately 4.4%. The specimen was blood. The receptors shown here come from a girl aged 5-17 years with multiple sclerosis.

Note on this clonotype: A read error may be the cause here, since a much bigger clone is one base away. The chain is built from TRBV2 and TRBJ2-4, with D perhaps assigned TRBD1 or TRBD2 (5 bases each). The V gene's germline CDR1 is SNHLY and CDR2 FYNNEI. CDR3 length: 13 residues. Here the CDR3 DNA reads TGTGCCGGCAGTGAGGGTTTAGGGACGCTTCAGTACTTC. This codes for CAGSEGLGTLQYF.

On this clonotype itself: One end of the junction does not line up with germline, which may come from a read error. J is TRBJ2-4 and V is TRBV4-2; 8 nucleotides align to TRBD1. This CDR3 is built from 14 residues. CDR1 is LGHNA and CDR2 is YNFKEQ in the germline V gene. CDR3 in DNA: TGTGTCAGCAGCCAAACAGGGGGGAAAAACATTCAGTACTTC. Translating gives CVSSQTGGKNIQYF.

This clonotype was observed once. The chain couples TRBV28 to TRBJ1-1; the D is unclear. The V and J ends lost 6 bases and 1 base respectively, with 9 bases between them. This CDR3 has 13 residues. Per germline, CDR1 MDHEN and CDR2 SYDVKM. The CDR3 DNA sequence: TGTGCCAGCAGGACCGCTACGAACACTGAAGCTTTCTTT. Translating gives CASRTATNTEAFF.

The rearrangement joins TRBV12-5 to TRBJ2-5, with 7 nucleotides matching TRBD1. The CDR3 is made up of 16 amino acids. The V gene end was trimmed by 6 bases and the J gene end by 4 bases; junction bases not matched to a gene: 14. From germline, CDR1 is LGHNT and CDR2 FRNRAP. For the CDR3, the DNA is TGTGCTAGTGGCAACCGACAGGGCTCGGGTGGAGAGACCCAGTACTTC. Translating gives CASGNRQGSGGETQYF.

The gene calls are TRBV29-1 and TRBJ2-5; 10 bases align to TRBD2. This CDR3 is 12 amino acids long. V lost 6 bases to trimming and J lost 11 bases; unmatched junction nucleotides: 9. Germline V gene data show CDR1 as SQVTM and CDR2 as ANQGSEA. As DNA, the CDR3 is TGCAGCGTAGGACTAGCGGACAATGAGCAGTACTTC. Residues: CSVGLADNEQYF.

This clonotype was observed once. J is TRBJ2-3 and V is TRBV7-9, with 10 bases that match TRBD2. V lost 10 bases, J lost 6 bases, and 1 base stayed unmatched. Germline V lookup: CDR1 SEHNR, CDR2 FQNEAQ (reference sequence). This CDR3 comprises 11 residues. In DNA, the CDR3 is TGTGCCATGGGACTAGCGGATACGCAGTATTTT. It encodes CAMGLADTQYF.

The rearrangement uses TRBV20-1 and TRBJ2-1; 10 bases line up with TRBD2. Germline CDR1 is DFQATT and CDR2 is SNEGSKA (reference sequence). The trim removed 5 bases at V and 7 bases at J, leaving 8 bases unmatched. The CDR3 has 14 amino acids. CDR3 region: CSAGLGLARNEQFF. The CDR3 nucleotides are TGCAGTGCTGGACTGGGACTAGCGAGGAATGAGCAGTTCTTC.

This clonotype was observed at least ten times. This chain uses TRBV7-9 with TRBJ2-5; a possible D gene is TRBD1 (6 bases). Germline V lookup: CDR1 SEHNR, CDR2 FQNEAQ (reference sequence). The CDR3 is 13 residues long. The V end was cut by 6 bases, the J end by 0 bases, with 8 bases between. The CDR3 loop is CASRHRDQETQYF. CDR3 nucleotide sequence: TGTGCCAGCAGGCACAGGGACCAAGAGACCCAGTACTTC.

This clonotype was picked up a small number of times. The chain couples TRBV28 to TRBJ2-1; D gene uncertain. Deletions cut 2 bases from V and 1 base from J, with 12 bases between. The germline CDR1 and CDR2 sequences are MDHEN and SYDVKM. The CDR3 totals 16 residues. The CDR3 DNA sequence: TGTGCCAGCAGTTTAGGCCTCCCGGGTTCCTACAATGAGCAGTTCTTC. Translating gives CASSLGLPGSYNEQFF.

This clonotype was seen more than once but under ten times. CDR3 protein: CASSRTGEIADTQYF. The CDR3 DNA reads as TGTGCCAGCAGCAGAACGGGGGAGATAGCAGATACGCAGTATTTT. The chain couples TRBV21-1 to TRBJ2-3; TRBD1 was called by the table and not checked on the DNA. TRBV21-1 is reported as a pseudogene. The CDR3 covers 15 residues.

This chain connects TRBV7-2 to TRBJ2-1; 7 positions match TRBD2. The CDR3 length is 14 residues. The ends lost 5 bases at V and 15 bases at J; junction bases unmatched: 16. Germline loops: CDR1 SGHTA, CDR2 FQGNSA. This chain's CDR3 is CASSPSGDYPPSFF. CDR3 coding DNA: TGTGCCAGCAGCCCAAGCGGGGATTACCCACCCTCGTTCTTC.

The V call is TRBV5-5, the J call TRBJ2-1; a possible D gene is TRBD2 (6 bases). CDR3 length equals 13 residues. Between the trimmed V and J ends, which lost 0 bases and 10 bases, there was a span of 11 bases. Looked up from germline, CDR1 is SGHKS and CDR2 is YYEKEE (reference sequence). This chain's CDR3 is CASSLVGGREQFF. In DNA, the CDR3 is TGTGCCAGCAGCTTGGTCGGGGGTAGGGAGCAGTTCTTC.

This CDR3 reads CASSLIWDRIYNEQFF. The CDR3 DNA reads as TGCGCCAGCAGCTTGATTTGGGACAGGATTTACAATGAGCAGTTCTTC. V gene TRBV5-1 combines with J gene TRBJ2-1, with TRBD1 matching over 8 bases. Germline assignment: CDR1 SGHRS and CDR2 YFSETQ. The CDR3 contains 16 residues. Trimming cost V 1 base and J 4 bases; bases outside gene matches: 7.

V is TRBV10-3 and J is TRBJ2-1, with 9 bases aligning to TRBD2. Germline CDR1 reads ENHRY; CDR2 reads SYGVKD. V gave up 2 bases and J gave up 4 bases; unmatched junction bases: 3. The CDR3 covers 15 residues. The chain's CDR3 is CAISERTSVYNEQFF. CDR3 coding DNA: TGTGCCATCAGTGAGAGGACTAGCGTATACAATGAGCAGTTCTTC.

The V gene is TRBV29-1, the J gene TRBJ2-5; no reliable D call. Germline V gene sequence: CDR1 SQVTM, CDR2 ANQGSEA. This CDR3 comprises 12 residues. V lost 4 bases to trimming and J lost 5 bases, with 11 bases between them. CDR3 residues: CSVVGYRETQYF. The CDR3, as DNA: TGCAGCGTTGTAGGGTATCGGGAGACCCAGTACTTC.

The V and J genes are TRBV20-1 and TRBJ1-2; D may be TRBD1 (6 bases). This CDR3 contains 11 residues. Germline CDR1 is DFQATT and CDR2 is SNEGSKA (reference sequence). The V end was cut by 6 bases, the J end by 7 bases, with 12 bases between. The CDR3 here is CSAAGEGGYTF. DNA for the CDR3: TGCAGTGCCGCAGGGGAGGGTGGCTACACCTTC.

CDR3 bases: TGCGCCAGCAGAGGTGAATCCTACGAGCAGTACTTC. Amino acid sequence: CASRGESYEQYF. V is TRBV5-1 and J is TRBJ2-7; D is unclear. Per the germline V gene, CDR1 is SGHRS and CDR2 is YFSETQ. The CDR3 is 12 amino acids. Trimming stripped 5 bases from V and 1 base from J, with 7 bases between.

This chain links TRBV7-2 with TRBJ2-1, with D possibly being TRBD2 (7 bases). The V gene's germline CDR1 is SGHTA and CDR2 FQGNSA. Trimming pared 0 bases from V and 8 bases from J, leaving 20 bases between. The CDR3 loop spans 17 amino acids. As DNA, the CDR3 is TGTGCCAGCAGCTTAGCTGGGGGGGCAGGGCCGGGGTATGAGCAGTTCTTC. This codes for CASSLAGGAGPGYEQFF. The whole variable domain, filled in from reference TRBV7-2 and TRBJ2-1, reads GAGVSQSPSNKVTEKGKDVELRCDPISGHTALYWYRQSLGQGLEFLIYFQGNSAPDKSGLPSDRFSAERTGGSVSTLTIQRTQQEDSAVYLCASSLAGGAGPGYEQFFGPGTRLTVL.

In regard to this clonotype: At one of its ends the junction is not consistent with the germline gene, which may arise from a read error. The rearrangement joins TRBV20-1 to TRBJ2-4, with D perhaps TRBD2 (6 bases). The CDR3 totals 15 residues. The germline gives CDR1 DFQATT, CDR2 SNEGSKA (reference sequence). CDR3 DNA sequence: TGCAGTGCTCTAGGGGTGCGGGATGACAAAATCATTCAGTACTTC. It codes for CSALGVRDDKIIQYF.

In this sample, this clonotype turned up a few times. The V and J genes are TRBV5-4 and TRBJ2-7; D uncertain. V lost 4 bases to trimming and J lost 7 bases, with 12 bases between them. The germline gives CDR1 SGHNT, CDR2 YYREEE (reference sequence). The CDR3 loop spans 12 amino acids. The CDR3: CASSTDGLEQYF. DNA of the CDR3: TGTGCCAGCAGCACCGACGGTTTAGAGCAGTACTTC.

The chain uses TRBV2 and TRBJ2-2; 9 bases line up with TRBD1. V lost 5 bases to trimming and J lost 2 bases; unmatched junction nucleotides: 3. Germline V gene data show CDR1 as SNHLY and CDR2 as FYNNEI. The CDR3 is 15 residues long. CDR3 residues: CASSKDRGNTGELFF. CDR3 in DNA: TGTGCCAGCAGTAAGGACAGGGGAAACACCGGGGAGCTGTTTTTT. Looking up the rest from reference TRBV2 and TRBJ2-2 gives the full variable domain: EPEVTQTPSHQVTQMGQEVILRCVPISNHLYFYWYRQILGQKVEFLVSFYNNEISEKSEIFDDQFSVERPDGSNFTLKIRSTKLEDSAMYFCASSKDRGNTGELFFGEGSRLTVL.

The V and J genes are TRBV29-1 and TRBJ2-2, with D perhaps TRBD1 (6 bases). Per the germline V gene, CDR1 is SQVTM and CDR2 is ANQGSEA. Trimming shortened V by 4 bases and J by 5 bases, and 11 bases separated the two germline ends. The CDR3 contains 13 residues. The DNA for the CDR3 is TGCAGCGTTGGCTACACAGGGACCGGGGAGCTGTTTTTT. Protein: CSVGYTGTGELFF.

The chain is built from TRBV7-8 and TRBJ1-2, with 7 bases fitting TRBD1. The CDR3 contains 18 residues. Germline CDR1 SGHVS, CDR2 FQNEAQ. V gave up 2 bases and J gave up 1 base; unmatched junction bases: 13. CDR3 protein: CASSLTPSGTESNYGYTF. CDR3 coding DNA: TGTGCCAGCAGCTTAACGCCGTCAGGGACAGAAAGTAACTATGGCTACACCTTC. The whole variable domain, filled in from reference TRBV7-8 and TRBJ1-2, reads GAGVSQSPRYKVAKRGQDVALRCDPISGHVSLFWYQQALGQGPEFLTYFQNEAQLDKSGLPSDRFFAERPEGSVSTLKIQRTQQEDSAVYLCASSLTPSGTESNYGYTFGSGTRLTVV.

This rearrangement joins TRBV29-1 to TRBJ2-7; unclear D gene. CDR3 size: 12 residues. From germline, CDR1 is SQVTM and CDR2 ANQGSEA. V lost 7 bases and J 7 bases, leaving 17 bases between the germline ends. CDR3 amino acids: CSARTEYNEQYF. The CDR3, as DNA: TGCAGCGCAAGGACGGAGTACAATGAGCAGTACTTC.

This clonotype was counted many times. V is TRBV12-3 or TRBV12-4 and J is TRBJ2-7, with 12 bases matching TRBD2. V shed 5 bases and J 2 bases; nucleotides not matched to a gene: 4. CDR3 length equals 15 residues. The CDR3, as DNA: TGTGCCAGCAGTCCTAGCGGGAGGGCCACCTACGAGCAGTACTTC. Its translation: CASSPSGRATYEQYF.

This clonotype was recorded only once. The junction shows a germline mismatch at one end, possibly a read error. The chain combines TRBV11-2 with TRBJ1-2, with D possibly being TRBD1 (6 bases). CDR1 is SGHAT, CDR2 FQNNGV, per germline. This CDR3 region has 14 residues. CDR3 in amino acids: CAGSKIRGDYGYTF. The CDR3, as DNA: TGTGCCGGCAGTAAGATTAGGGGGGACTATGGCTACACCTTC.

The J gene is TRBJ2-1, the V gene TRBV7-2, with 10 bases aligning to TRBD2. There are 16 residues in the CDR3. Unmatched junction bases numbered 3, after V lost 4 bases and J lost 0 bases. CDR1 and CDR2 (germline): SGHTA, FQGNSA. For the CDR3, the DNA is TGTGCCAGCAGCTCCCTAGCGGGAGCCTCCTACAATGAGCAGTTCTTC. Protein product: CASSSLAGASYNEQFF.

The chain has TRBV7-9 and TRBJ2-7; 7 nucleotides match TRBD1. The CDR3 sequence is 15 residues long. Germline trimming cut 0 bases from V and 5 bases from J; bases unmatched to any gene: 7. Per germline, CDR1 SEHNR and CDR2 FQNEAQ (reference sequence). The CDR3 region is CASSLALGQVHEQYF. As DNA, the CDR3 is TGTGCCAGCAGCTTAGCCCTAGGACAGGTTCACGAGCAGTACTTC.

As concerns this clonotype: This may be a read error, as it is one base from a much larger clone. This sequence joins TRBV4-2 and TRBJ2-7; 8 nucleotides match TRBD1. The tail of the sequence fits TRBJ2-5 better, so the J call may be wrong. Looked up from germline, CDR1 is LGHNA and CDR2 is YNFKEQ. CDR3 length: 14 amino acids. Here the CDR3 reads CASGTGGNQETQYF. CDR3 bases: TGTGCCAGCGGCACAGGGGGAAACCAAGAGACCCAGTACTTC.